The entry below gives a single TCR beta chain sequence along with its context. The data are from a study of blood T cell repertoires in COVID-19. Study processing details: Estimates of nucleated cell counts were drawn from the amplification of reference gene primers. Clones were sequenced by immunoSEQ multiplex PCR, and TCRdb holds only the in-frame ones, with some missing. D and trimming were read from the DNA, whereas the V and J calls and clone size are those reported in that table. The sample contains around 370,000 clones, 85% to 90% of which appear only once. V lost 4 bases and J lost 1, with 8 bases in between. This CDR3 contains 15 residues. CDR1 is LGHDT and CDR2 is YNNKEL in the germline V gene (reference sequence).

The sequencing input was peripheral blood. This receptor was obtained from a woman aged 45-60 years with COVID-19, enrolled during active disease. The rearrangement uses TRBV3-1 (or the pseudogene TRBV3-2) and TRBJ2-6; D gene ambiguous. For the CDR3, the DNA is TGTGCCAGCAGCCGAGAAACTTCTGGGGCCAACGTCCTGACTTTC. Translated, it gives CASSRETSGANVLTF.